This TCR beta chain was obtained from a study of cytomegalovirus exposure and HLA in healthy donors. Germline values: CDR1 SGHAT, CDR2 FQNNGV. The ends were cut back, 5 bases at V and 8 bases at J, with 8 bases in the middle. The CDR3 has 11 amino acids. The PCR ran on 60 Vbeta and 13 Jbeta primers. This table comes from immunoSEQ multiplex PCR, and its TCRdb copy is limited to in-frame clones, with some not included. The table records more than 80,000 clones, 81% of them present only once. The sequence derives from a girl aged 2 to 10 in good health and CMV-seropositive. This chain connects TRBV11-2 to TRBJ2-3; D not resolved. The sample was PBMCs. CDR3: CASSLLSTQYF. The CDR3 bases are TGTGCCAGCAGCCTCCTAAGTACGCAGTATTTT.